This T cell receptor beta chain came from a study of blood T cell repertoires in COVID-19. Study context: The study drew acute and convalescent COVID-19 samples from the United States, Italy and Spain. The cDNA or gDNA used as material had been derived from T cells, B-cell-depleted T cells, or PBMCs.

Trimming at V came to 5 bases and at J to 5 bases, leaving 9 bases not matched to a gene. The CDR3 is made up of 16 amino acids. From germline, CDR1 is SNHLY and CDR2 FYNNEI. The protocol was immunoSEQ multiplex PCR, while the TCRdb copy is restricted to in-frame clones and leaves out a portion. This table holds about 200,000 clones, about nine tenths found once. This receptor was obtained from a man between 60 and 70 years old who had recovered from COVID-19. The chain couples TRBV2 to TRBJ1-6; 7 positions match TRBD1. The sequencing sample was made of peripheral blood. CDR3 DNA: TGTGCCAGCAGTCGACAGGGCCCTTCTAATAATTCACCCCTCCACTTT. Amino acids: CASSRQGPSNNSPLHF.